This T cell receptor beta chain was sequenced for a study of T cell responses to AZD1222 COVID-19 vaccine (dated by TCRdb to the early 2020s). Turning to the overall study: TCR sequencing covered fewer than 250 trial participants: some 210 given two doses of AZD1222 and 26 given two doses of MenACWY control vaccine. Trial participants were enrolled by age into subgroups of 18-55, 56-69 and 70-plus years, and 148, 28 and 57 TCR-sequenced participants, respectively, were included in these subgroups.

The CDR3 spans 14 residues, from the cysteine through the phenylalanine. The only DNA kept is the CDR3, 42 bases in frame from the first base. V sheds 5 bases and J sheds 6 bases, leaving 16 bases between their ends. In the germline V gene, CDR1 corresponds to SGHVS and CDR2 to FQNEAQ. As regards this clone: Its specific antigen is unknown. There are no base qualities to consult, and no much larger clone falls within one base.

Study-wide conclusions, independent of this receptor: Conclusions about previously exposed vaccinees were limited because only a handful of AZD1222 recipients were SARS-CoV-2 seropositive at baseline. Because no day 14 peak-response samples were available, the repertoires could be characterized only after the peak T cell response. The whole spike protein was spanned by vaccine-associated CD4 TCRs, and dominant responses were seen in regions 160-218 and 743-854. Participants were mostly white British, with more females than males. The authors suggested clonal diversity may have been underestimated. A significant rise in spike-specific TCR breadth and depth was observed after two AZD1222 doses relative to day 0 and relative to MenACWY recipients. Epitopes outside the regions mutated in the B.1.351 and B.1.1.7 variants were reportedly recognized by nearly half of the unique spike-specific TCRs. In the small 56-69-year group, the increase in depth fell short of significance, most likely because of low power.

The CDR3 regions of human TCRbeta chains were analyzed by immunosequencing. The paper's processing steps were these. TCRs in the repertoires were compared against a reference library of SARS-CoV-2-specific TCRs that had been generated with the MIRA antigen-specificity platform. Breadth meant the fraction of unique TCRs that were SARS-CoV-2-associated, whereas depth meant the fraction of total T cells that were SARS-CoV-2-associated. Using the MIRA data, each spike-specific TCR was assigned both to the spike region to which the TCR was reactive and to a CD4 or CD8 class. Log10-transformed breadth and depth values were compared by one-way ANOVA with Sidak's multiple comparisons tests. Not all clones reach the TCRdb copy of this immuneACCESS table, which keeps in-frame sequences only. Checked studies attribute under half of the gap to unresolved V genes and leave the rest unexplained. That table supplies the V and J calls and clone size; D and trimming were determined from the DNA. Present in this sample are about 160,000 clones, roughly 94% of which were seen just once. The ten largest make up over 4.5% of the sample.

Sample time point, as interpreted from the label and publication: about 28 days (+/-7) after the second vaccine dose. AZD1222 recipients with second doses at about 4 weeks or about 12 weeks were pooled, because spike-specific TCR depth and breadth did not differ between schedules. The vaccinee samples were drawn from two UK trials, COV001 and COV002, one of which was a single-blind randomized controlled phase 2/3 trial testing AZD1222 (ChAdOx1 nCoV-19) in healthy adults. Trial participant PBMC samples were collected at day 0 and day 28 after the second dose for TCRbeta chain sequencing. The receptor comes from an adult who received the AZD1222 COVID-19 vaccine. The sample was peripheral blood, taken 28 days after the second AZD1222 dose. The rearranged segments are TRBV7-8 and TRBJ2-5; TRBD2 is a weak D gene call, 7 bases matching. The DNA sequence is given as TGTGCCAGCAGCCCCGTAAGGGGGGGCCAGACCCAGTACTTC. Its protein product is CASSPVRGGQTQYF.